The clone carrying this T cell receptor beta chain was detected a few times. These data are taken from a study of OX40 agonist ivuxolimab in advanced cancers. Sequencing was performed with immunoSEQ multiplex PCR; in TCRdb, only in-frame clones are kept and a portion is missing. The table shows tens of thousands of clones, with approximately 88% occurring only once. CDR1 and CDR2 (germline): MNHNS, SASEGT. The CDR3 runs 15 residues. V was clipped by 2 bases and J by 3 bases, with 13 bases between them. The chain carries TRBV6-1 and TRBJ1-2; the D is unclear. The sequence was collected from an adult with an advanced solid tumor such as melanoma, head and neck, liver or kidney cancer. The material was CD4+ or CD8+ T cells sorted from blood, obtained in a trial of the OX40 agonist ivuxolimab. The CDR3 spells CASSENPRTDYGYTF. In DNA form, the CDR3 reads TGTGCCAGCAGTGAAAATCCCCGGACGGACTATGGCTACACCTTC.